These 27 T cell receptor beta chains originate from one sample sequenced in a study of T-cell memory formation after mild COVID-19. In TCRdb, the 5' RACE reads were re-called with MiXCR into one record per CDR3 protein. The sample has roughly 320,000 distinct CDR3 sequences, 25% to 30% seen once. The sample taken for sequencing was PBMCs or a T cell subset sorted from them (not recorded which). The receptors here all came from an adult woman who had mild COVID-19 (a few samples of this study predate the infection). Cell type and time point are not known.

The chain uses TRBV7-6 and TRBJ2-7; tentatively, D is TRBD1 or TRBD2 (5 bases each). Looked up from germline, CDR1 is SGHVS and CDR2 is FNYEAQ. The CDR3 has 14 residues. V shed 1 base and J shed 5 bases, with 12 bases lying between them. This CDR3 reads CASSLGGTGHEQYF. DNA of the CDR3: TGTGCCAGCAGCTTAGGAGGGACGGGCCACGAGCAGTACTTC.

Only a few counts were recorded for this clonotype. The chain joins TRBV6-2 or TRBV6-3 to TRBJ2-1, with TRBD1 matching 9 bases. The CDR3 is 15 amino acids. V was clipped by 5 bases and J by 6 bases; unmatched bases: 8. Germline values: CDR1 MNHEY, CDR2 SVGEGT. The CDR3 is CASSRAGTGLNEQFF. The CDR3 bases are TGTGCCAGCAGTCGCGCCGGGACAGGGCTCAATGAGCAGTTCTTC.

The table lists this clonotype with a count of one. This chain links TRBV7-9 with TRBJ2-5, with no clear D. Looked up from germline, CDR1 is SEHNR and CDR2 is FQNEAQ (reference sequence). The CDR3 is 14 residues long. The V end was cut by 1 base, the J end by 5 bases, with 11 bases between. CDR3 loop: CASSLVVPRETQYF. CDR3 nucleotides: TGTGCCAGCAGCTTAGTAGTTCCTAGGGAGACCCAGTACTTC.

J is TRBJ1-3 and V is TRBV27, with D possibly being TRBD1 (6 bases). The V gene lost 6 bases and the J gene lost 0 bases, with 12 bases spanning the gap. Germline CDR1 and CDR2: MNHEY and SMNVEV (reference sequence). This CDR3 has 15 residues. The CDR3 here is CASRSGQPSGNTIYF. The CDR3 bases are TGTGCCAGCAGGTCCGGACAGCCCTCTGGAAACACCATATATTTT.

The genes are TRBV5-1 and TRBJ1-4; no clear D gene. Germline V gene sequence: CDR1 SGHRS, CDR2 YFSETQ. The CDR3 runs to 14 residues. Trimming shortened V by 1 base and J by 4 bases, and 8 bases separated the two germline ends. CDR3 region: CASSLLSGNEKLFF. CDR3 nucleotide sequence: TGCGCCAGCAGCTTGCTTTCGGGTAATGAAAAACTGTTTTTT.

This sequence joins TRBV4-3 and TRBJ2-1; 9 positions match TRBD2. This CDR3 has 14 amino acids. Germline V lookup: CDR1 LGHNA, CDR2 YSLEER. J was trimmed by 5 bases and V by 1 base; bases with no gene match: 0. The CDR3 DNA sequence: TGCGCCAGCAGCCAAGGACTAGCGGACAATGAGCAGTTCTTC. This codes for CASSQGLADNEQFF.

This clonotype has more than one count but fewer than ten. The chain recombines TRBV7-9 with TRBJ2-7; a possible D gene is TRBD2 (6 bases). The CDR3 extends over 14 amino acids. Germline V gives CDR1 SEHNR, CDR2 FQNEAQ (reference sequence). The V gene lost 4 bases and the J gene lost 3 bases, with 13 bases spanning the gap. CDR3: CASSSDGSGYEQYF. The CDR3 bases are TGTGCCAGCAGCTCGGACGGGAGCGGCTACGAGCAGTACTTC.

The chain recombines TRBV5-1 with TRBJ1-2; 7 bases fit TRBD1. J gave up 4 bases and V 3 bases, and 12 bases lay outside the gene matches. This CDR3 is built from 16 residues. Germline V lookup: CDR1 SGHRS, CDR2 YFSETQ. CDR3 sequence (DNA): TGCGCCAGCAGCTCTGATGAGACAGGGACCATCTATGGCTACACCTTC. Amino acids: CASSSDETGTIYGYTF.

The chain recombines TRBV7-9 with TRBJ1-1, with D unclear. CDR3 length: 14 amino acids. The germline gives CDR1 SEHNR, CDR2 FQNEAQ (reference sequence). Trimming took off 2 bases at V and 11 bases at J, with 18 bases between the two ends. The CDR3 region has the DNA TGTGCCAGCAGCTTATATACGGGCCTCCCGGAGGCTTTCTTT. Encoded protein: CASSLYTGLPEAFF.

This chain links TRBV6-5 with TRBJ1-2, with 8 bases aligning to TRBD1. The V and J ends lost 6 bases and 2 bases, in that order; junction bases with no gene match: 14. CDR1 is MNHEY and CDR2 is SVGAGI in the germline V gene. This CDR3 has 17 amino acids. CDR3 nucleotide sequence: TGTGCCAGCAGGGGGTCCCGGGACAGGAATCGCAACTATGGCTACACCTTC. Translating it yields CASRGSRDRNRNYGYTF.

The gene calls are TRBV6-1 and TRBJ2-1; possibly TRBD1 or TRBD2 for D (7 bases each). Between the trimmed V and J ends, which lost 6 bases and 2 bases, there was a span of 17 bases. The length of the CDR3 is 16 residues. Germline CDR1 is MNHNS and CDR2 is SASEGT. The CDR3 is CASRSYQGGPYNEQFF. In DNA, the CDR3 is TGTGCCAGCAGGAGTTACCAGGGGGGGCCCTACAATGAGCAGTTCTTC.

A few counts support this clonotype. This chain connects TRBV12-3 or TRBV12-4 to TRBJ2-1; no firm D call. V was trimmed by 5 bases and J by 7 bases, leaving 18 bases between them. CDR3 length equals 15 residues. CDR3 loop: CASSPPGPLGNEQFF. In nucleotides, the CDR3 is TGTGCCAGCAGTCCCCCTGGCCCTTTGGGAAATGAGCAGTTCTTC.

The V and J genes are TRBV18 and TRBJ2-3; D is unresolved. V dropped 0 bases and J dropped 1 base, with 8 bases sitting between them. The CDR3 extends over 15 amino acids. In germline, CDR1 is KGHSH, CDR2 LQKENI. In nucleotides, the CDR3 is TGTGCCAGCTCACCACCGGACGGACGCACAGATACGCAGTATTTT. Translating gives CASSPPDGRTDTQYF.

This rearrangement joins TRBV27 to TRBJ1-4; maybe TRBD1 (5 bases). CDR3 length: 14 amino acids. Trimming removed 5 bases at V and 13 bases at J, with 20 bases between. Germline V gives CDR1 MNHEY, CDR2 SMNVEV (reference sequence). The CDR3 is CASSGIGGVGRLFF. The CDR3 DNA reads TGTGCCAGCAGTGGGATTGGTGGGGTGGGGCGACTGTTTTTT.

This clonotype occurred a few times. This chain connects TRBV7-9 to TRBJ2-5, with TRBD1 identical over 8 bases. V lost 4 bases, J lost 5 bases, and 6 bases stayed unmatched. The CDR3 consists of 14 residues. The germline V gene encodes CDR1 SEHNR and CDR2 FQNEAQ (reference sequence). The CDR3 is CASSSGQVRETQYF. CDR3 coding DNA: TGTGCCAGCAGCTCGGGACAGGTCCGTGAGACCCAGTACTTC. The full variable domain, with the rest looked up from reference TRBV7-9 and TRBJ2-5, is DTGVSQNPRHKITKRGQNVTFRCDPISEHNRLYWYRQTLGQGPEFLTYFQNEAQLEKSRLLSDRFSAERPKGSFSTLEIQRTEQGDSAMYLCASSSGQVRETQYFGPGTRLLVL.

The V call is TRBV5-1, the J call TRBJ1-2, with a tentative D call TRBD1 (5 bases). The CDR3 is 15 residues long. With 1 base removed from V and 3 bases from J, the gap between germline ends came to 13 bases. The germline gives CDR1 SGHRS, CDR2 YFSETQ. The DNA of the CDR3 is TGCGCCAGCAGCTTGACCGGGGCGAGCTACTATGGCTACACCTTC. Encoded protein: CASSLTGASYYGYTF. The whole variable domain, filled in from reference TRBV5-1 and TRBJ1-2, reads KAGVTQTPRYLIKTRGQQVTLSCSPISGHRSVSWYQQTPGQGLQFLFEYFSETQRNKGNFPGRFSGRQFSNSRSEMNVSTLELGDSALYLCASSLTGASYYGYTFGSGTRLTVV.

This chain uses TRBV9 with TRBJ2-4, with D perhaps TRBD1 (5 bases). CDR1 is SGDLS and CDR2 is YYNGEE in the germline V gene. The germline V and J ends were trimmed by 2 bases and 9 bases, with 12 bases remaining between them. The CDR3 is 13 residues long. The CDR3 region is CASSVADSPIQYF. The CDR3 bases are TGTGCCAGCAGCGTCGCCGACAGTCCCATTCAGTACTTC. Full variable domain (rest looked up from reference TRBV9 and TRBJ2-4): DSGVTQTPKHLITATGQRVTLRCSPRSGDLSVYWYQQSLDQGLQFLIQYYNGEERAKGNILERFSAQQFPDLHSELNLSSLELGDSALYFCASSVADSPIQYFGAGTRLSVL.

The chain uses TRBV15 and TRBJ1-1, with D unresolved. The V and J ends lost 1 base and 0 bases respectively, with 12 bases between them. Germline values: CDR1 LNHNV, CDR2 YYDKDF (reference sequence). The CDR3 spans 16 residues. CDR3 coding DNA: TGTGCCACCAGCAGAGCTCGCCTGACCGTGAACACTGAAGCTTTCTTT. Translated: CATSRARLTVNTEAFF.

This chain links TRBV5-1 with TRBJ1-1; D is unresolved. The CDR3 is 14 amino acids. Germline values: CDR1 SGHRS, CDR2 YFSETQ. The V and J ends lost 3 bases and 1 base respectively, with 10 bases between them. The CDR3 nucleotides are TGCGCCAGCAGCTCGCTGAGGGCGAACACTGAAGCTTTCTTT. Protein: CASSSLRANTEAFF. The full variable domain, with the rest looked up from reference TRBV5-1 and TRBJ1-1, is KAGVTQTPRYLIKTRGQQVTLSCSPISGHRSVSWYQQTPGQGLQFLFEYFSETQRNKGNFPGRFSGRQFSNSRSEMNVSTLELGDSALYLCASSSLRANTEAFFGQGTRLTVV.

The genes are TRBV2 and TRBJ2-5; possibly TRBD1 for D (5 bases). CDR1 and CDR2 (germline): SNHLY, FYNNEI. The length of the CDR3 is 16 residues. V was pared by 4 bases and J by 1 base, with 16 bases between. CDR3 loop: CASSVDRGNRQETQYF. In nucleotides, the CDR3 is TGTGCCAGCAGTGTAGACAGAGGAAATCGCCAAGAGACCCAGTACTTC.

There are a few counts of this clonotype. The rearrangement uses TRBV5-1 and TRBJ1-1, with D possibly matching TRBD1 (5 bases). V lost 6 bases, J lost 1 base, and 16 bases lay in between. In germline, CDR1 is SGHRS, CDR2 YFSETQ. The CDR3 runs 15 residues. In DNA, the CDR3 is TGCGCCAGCACCATCCGGGCCGGGGGGAACACTGAAGCTTTCTTT. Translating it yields CASTIRAGGNTEAFF.

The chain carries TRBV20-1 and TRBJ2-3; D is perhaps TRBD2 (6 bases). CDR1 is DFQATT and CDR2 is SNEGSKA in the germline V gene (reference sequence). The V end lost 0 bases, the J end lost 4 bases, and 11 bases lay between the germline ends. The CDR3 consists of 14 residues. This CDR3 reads CSARDSGVPDTQYF. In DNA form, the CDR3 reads TGCAGTGCTAGAGATTCGGGGGTCCCAGATACGCAGTATTTT.

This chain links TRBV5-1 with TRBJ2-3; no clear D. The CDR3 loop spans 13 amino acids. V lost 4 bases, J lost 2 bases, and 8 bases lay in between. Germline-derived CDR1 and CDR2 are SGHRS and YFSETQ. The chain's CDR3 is CASSPVPTDTQYF. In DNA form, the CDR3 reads TGCGCCAGCAGCCCGGTCCCCACAGATACGCAGTATTTT. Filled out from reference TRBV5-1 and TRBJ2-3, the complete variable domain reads KAGVTQTPRYLIKTRGQQVTLSCSPISGHRSVSWYQQTPGQGLQFLFEYFSETQRNKGNFPGRFSGRQFSNSRSEMNVSTLELGDSALYLCASSPVPTDTQYFGPGTRLTVL.

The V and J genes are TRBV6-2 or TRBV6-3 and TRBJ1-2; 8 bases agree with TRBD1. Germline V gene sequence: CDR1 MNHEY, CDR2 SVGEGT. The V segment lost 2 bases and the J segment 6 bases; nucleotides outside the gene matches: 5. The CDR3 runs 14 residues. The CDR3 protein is CASSYDRGGNGYTF. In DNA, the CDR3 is TGTGCCAGCAGTTACGACAGGGGCGGTAATGGCTACACCTTC.

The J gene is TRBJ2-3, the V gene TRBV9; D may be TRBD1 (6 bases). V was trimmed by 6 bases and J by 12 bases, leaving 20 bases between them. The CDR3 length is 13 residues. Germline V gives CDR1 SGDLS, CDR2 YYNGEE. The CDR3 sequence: CASTPLDPGQQYF. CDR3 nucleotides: TGTGCCAGCACCCCATTAGACCCGGGACAACAGTATTTT.

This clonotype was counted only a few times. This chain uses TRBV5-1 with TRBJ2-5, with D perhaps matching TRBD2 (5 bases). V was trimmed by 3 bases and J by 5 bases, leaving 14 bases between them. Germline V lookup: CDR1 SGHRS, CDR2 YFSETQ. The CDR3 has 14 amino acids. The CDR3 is CASSSPPSGETQYF. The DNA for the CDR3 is TGCGCCAGCAGCTCCCCGCCCAGCGGTGAGACCCAGTACTTC.

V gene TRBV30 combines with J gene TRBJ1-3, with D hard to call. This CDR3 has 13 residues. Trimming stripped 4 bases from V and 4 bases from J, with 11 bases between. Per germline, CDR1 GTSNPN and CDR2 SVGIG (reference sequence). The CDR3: CAWNWESGNTIYF. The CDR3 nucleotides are TGTGCCTGGAACTGGGAGTCAGGAAACACCATATATTTT. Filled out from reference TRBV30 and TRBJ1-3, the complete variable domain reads SQTIHQWPATLVQPVGSPLSLECTVEGTSNPNLYWYRQAAGRGLQLLFYSVGIGQISSEVPQNLSASRPQDRQFILSSKKLLLSDSGFYLCAWNWESGNTIYFGEGSWLTVV.